This TCR beta chain was obtained from a study of Ad26.COV2.S vaccination and SARS-CoV-2 variants. Study-level information: Ad26.COV2.S given intramuscularly, once or twice 56 days apart. Study results and caveats: Placebo recipients had lower spike-specific TCR breadth than vaccine recipients.

Only one count was recorded for this clone. The target antigen is unknown. Some clones are missing from TCRdb's copy, which holds only in-frame ones; the method was immunoSEQ multiplex PCR. The sample has about 400,000 clones; roughly 90% are singletons. Stated treatment: 19 received Ad26.COV2.S at low or high dose, single or two shots; roughly five received placebo; per-sample allocation not given. Day 63 after the first injection of vaccine or placebo was the sampling time. Vaccine was an Ad26 vector expressing Wuhan-strain SARS-CoV-2 spike. This specimen consisted of peripheral blood, obtained in a trial of Ad26.COV2.S vaccine versus placebo. This clonotype was obtained from a person between 18 and 65 years old who received the Ad26.COV2.S COVID-19 vaccine or a placebo.

CDR3 in amino acids: CASSRGQGPGGSPLHF. The CDR3 region has the DNA TGCGCCAGCAGCAGAGGACAGGGGCCGGGGGGTTCACCCCTCCACTTT. The chain joins TRBV5-1 to TRBJ1-6; 9 nucleotides line up with TRBD1. The CDR3 extends over 16 amino acids. Germline V lookup: CDR1 SGHRS, CDR2 YFSETQ. With 4 bases clipped from V and 9 bases from J, the junction kept 11 bases outside the gene matches. Filled out from reference TRBV5-1 and TRBJ1-6, the complete variable domain reads KAGVTQTPRYLIKTRGQQVTLSCSPISGHRSVSWYQQTPGQGLQFLFEYFSETQRNKGNFPGRFSGRQFSNSRSEMNVSTLELGDSALYLCASSRGQGPGGSPLHFGNGTRLTVT.